The 29 T cell receptor beta chains below come from one sample, sequenced in a study of shared clonotypes between healthy human individuals (dated by TCRdb to about 2020). Libraries were prepared through the immunoSEQ multiplex PCR assay. TCRdb took over this immuneACCESS table, retaining in-frame rearrangements with V and J assigned. Such tables are incomplete; in checked studies, under half of the missing clones stem from an unresolved V gene, and the remainder is unexplained. This sample lists 2 million to 3 million clones; 90% to 95% were detected once. The top ten clones comprise over 0.12% of the sample. Sequenced input: naive CD4+ T cells sorted from blood. The label giving this sample's cell subset or site can be read as: CD45RA+ positively selected. The receptors were sampled from a man younger than 35 in good health.

The gene calls are TRBV6-5 and TRBJ2-5; the match to TRBD2 covers 10 bases. CDR3 length equals 14 residues. Germline V gene sequence: CDR1 MNHEY, CDR2 SVGAGI. With V trimmed by 8 bases and J by 4 bases, 7 bases remained unmatched. The CDR3 is CASLASGGGETQYF. The CDR3 bases are TGTGCCAGCCTCGCTAGCGGGGGTGGAGAGACCCAGTACTTC.

The chain links TRBV12-1 to TRBJ1-4. TRBV12-1 counts as a pseudogene. CDR3 length equals 12 residues. For the CDR3, the DNA is TGTGCCAGCAGCCTAGTGGGTGAAAAACTGTTTTTT. Translating it yields CASSLVGEKLFF.

The chain combines TRBV27 with TRBJ2-1, with 10 bases that match TRBD1. V shed 6 bases, J shed 9 bases, and the junction held 8 bases outside the gene matches. CDR1 and CDR2 (germline): MNHEY, SMNVEV (reference sequence). CDR3 length: 14 amino acids. The CDR3 coding sequence is TGTGCCAGCAGCCCCCGGGACAGGGGAGGTGAGCAGTTCTTC. This sequence encodes CASSPRDRGGEQFF.

V gene TRBV6-6 combines with J gene TRBJ2-4; D is unresolved. Per the germline V gene, CDR1 is MNHNY and CDR2 is SVGAGI (reference sequence). The CDR3 is made up of 16 amino acids. V dropped 5 bases and J dropped 0 bases, with 14 bases sitting between them. The CDR3 region is CASSPGPSTAKNIQYF. The CDR3, as DNA: TGTGCCAGCAGTCCCGGACCTTCTACAGCCAAAAACATTCAGTACTTC.

The chain joins TRBV6-1 to TRBJ1-5; D is uncertain. CDR1 is MNHNS, CDR2 SASEGT, per germline. The CDR3 length is 14 residues. V lost 0 bases and J 3 bases, leaving 6 bases between the germline ends. CDR3 protein: CASSEAFYNQPQHF. CDR3 in DNA: TGTGCCAGCAGTGAAGCTTTCTACAATCAGCCCCAGCATTTT.

The J gene is TRBJ1-2, the V gene TRBV25-1; possible D gene TRBD1, 5 bases. This CDR3 spans 15 amino acids. Germline loops: CDR1 MGHDK, CDR2 SYGVNS. Trimming took 11 bases from V and 5 from J, leaving 24 bases between them. CDR3 DNA: TGTGCCGGCCTGTCCGGGACGTTGAGCTATTATGGCTACACCTTC. Encoded protein: CAGLSGTLSYYGYTF.

The chain joins TRBV5-1 to TRBJ1-6; D gene unclear. Germline V CDR1 and CDR2: SGHRS, YFSETQ. This CDR3 has 14 amino acids. Trimming took off 4 bases at V and 7 bases at J, with 12 bases between the two ends. In DNA, the CDR3 is TGCGCCAGCAGCCCGACCGGTTCCAATTCACCCCTCCACTTT. Its translation: CASSPTGSNSPLHF. Drawing the rest from reference TRBV5-1 and TRBJ1-6, the complete variable domain is KAGVTQTPRYLIKTRGQQVTLSCSPISGHRSVSWYQQTPGQGLQFLFEYFSETQRNKGNFPGRFSGRQFSNSRSEMNVSTLELGDSALYLCASSPTGSNSPLHFGNGTRLTVT.

This clone appeared once. The V and J genes are TRBV2 and TRBJ1-4; no definite D call. V gave up 6 bases and J gave up 8 bases, with 13 bases separating them. In germline, CDR1 is SNHLY, CDR2 FYNNEI. This CDR3 is 13 amino acids long. The CDR3 protein is CASRTGRLEKLFF. CDR3 nucleotides: TGTGCCAGCAGGACTGGGCGGCTCGAAAAACTGTTTTTT.

The V call is TRBV6-1, the J call TRBJ1-1, with D possibly being TRBD1 (5 bases). CDR3 size: 14 residues. Germline CDR1 reads MNHNS; CDR2 reads SASEGT. With 3 bases removed from V and 11 bases from J, the gap between germline ends came to 19 bases. CDR3 sequence reads: CASSESRAGRDAFF. CDR3 DNA: TGTGCCAGCAGTGAGTCTAGGGCAGGTCGGGACGCTTTCTTT.

The CDR3: CASSTQGRESDEQYF. CDR3 nucleotide sequence: TGTGCCAGTAGTACCCAGGGAAGGGAATCGGACGAGCAGTACTTC. This chain uses TRBV19 with TRBJ2-7; maybe TRBD1 (5 bases). V lost 4 bases and J lost 5, with 18 bases in between. Germline V gene lookup returns CDR1 LNHDA and CDR2 SQIVND (reference sequence). CDR3 length: 15 amino acids.

The chain employs TRBV7-9 and TRBJ2-3, with unresolved D. V lost 2 bases and J 11 bases, leaving 11 bases between the germline ends. Looked up from germline, CDR1 is SEHNR and CDR2 is FQNEAQ (reference sequence). This CDR3 is built from 12 residues. CDR3 region: CASSLTPMGQYF. In DNA form, the CDR3 reads TGTGCCAGCAGCTTAACCCCGATGGGGCAGTATTTT. Full variable domain (rest looked up from reference TRBV7-9 and TRBJ2-3): DTGVSQNPRHKITKRGQNVTFRCDPISEHNRLYWYRQTLGQGPEFLTYFQNEAQLEKSRLLSDRFSAERPKGSFSTLEIQRTEQGDSAMYLCASSLTPMGQYFGPGTRLTVL.

The chain carries TRBV6-5 and TRBJ2-1; no clear D gene. Germline V CDR1 and CDR2: MNHEY, SVGAGI. Deletions cut 0 bases from V and 6 bases from J, with 12 bases between. This CDR3 region has 15 residues. The CDR3 loop reads CASSYSRTRPNEQFF. Written as DNA, the CDR3 is TGTGCCAGCAGTTACTCTCGGACCCGCCCCAATGAGCAGTTCTTC.

This chain links TRBV10-3 with TRBJ1-1; TRBD1 matches 8 bases. The V gene end was trimmed by 6 bases and the J gene end by 7 bases; junction bases not matched to a gene: 7. Germline V gene sequence: CDR1 ENHRY, CDR2 SYGVKD. This CDR3 has 13 residues. The CDR3 DNA reads as TGTGCCATCAGCACAGGGGGTGAGGTTGAAGCTTTCTTT. Its translation is CAISTGGEVEAFF.

The V gene is TRBV25-1, the J gene TRBJ1-1, with TRBD1 matching 7 bases. V was pared by 4 bases and J by 5 bases, with 7 bases of the junction left unmatched. The CDR3 is 14 residues long. Germline V lookup: CDR1 MGHDK, CDR2 SYGVNS. The CDR3: CASSATGYSTEAFF. The CDR3 DNA reads TGTGCCAGCAGTGCGACAGGGTATAGTACTGAAGCTTTCTTT.

V usage is TRBV6-5 and J usage is TRBJ2-7; tentatively, D is TRBD1 (5 bases). This CDR3 is 13 amino acids long. Germline CDR1 and CDR2: MNHEY and SVGAGI. Deletions cut 0 bases from V and 6 bases from J, with 9 bases between. The DNA of the CDR3 is TGTGCCAGCAGTTACTCGGCAGGGTTCGAGCAGTACTTC. Residues: CASSYSAGFEQYF.

J is TRBJ2-5 and V is TRBV5-8; no reliable D call. Germline V gives CDR1 SGHTS, CDR2 YDEGEE. Trimming took 1 base from V and 5 from J, leaving 9 bases between them. The CDR3 is 13 amino acids. The CDR3, as DNA: TGTGCCAGCAGCTTGAGACTGGTGGAGACCCAGTACTTC. It is translated as CASSLRLVETQYF.

This clone was detected only once. The chain uses TRBV10-3 and TRBJ1-6; no definite D call. This CDR3 is built from 15 residues. Germline V gene lookup returns CDR1 ENHRY and CDR2 SYGVKD. The V end was cut by 4 bases, the J end by 6 bases, with 13 bases between. The CDR3 DNA reads as TGTGCCATCAGTGTAGAAGGAAGAATTAATTCACCCCTCCACTTT. It translates to CAISVEGRINSPLHF.

This chain joins TRBV7-9 and TRBJ2-5, with D maybe TRBD1 (6 bases). V lost 4 bases and J lost 3, with 12 bases in between. The CDR3 runs 14 residues. Germline values: CDR1 SEHNR, CDR2 FQNEAQ (reference sequence). The CDR3 region is CASSWTVIKETQYF. CDR3 nucleotides: TGTGCCAGCAGCTGGACAGTGATTAAAGAGACCCAGTACTTC.

The chain couples TRBV5-6 to TRBJ2-7, with TRBD1 matching 9 bases. Germline V CDR1 and CDR2: SGHDT, YYEEEE. J was trimmed by 6 bases and V by 4 bases; bases with no gene match: 14. This CDR3 region has 16 residues. The CDR3: CASSPRTGQGIVEQYF. Here the CDR3 DNA reads TGTGCCAGCAGCCCGCGCACGGGACAGGGCATCGTCGAGCAGTACTTC.

The chain has TRBV5-1 and TRBJ2-7; D possibly corresponds to TRBD1 (7 bases). Between the trimmed V and J ends, which lost 4 bases and 3 bases, there was a span of 14 bases. Germline V lookup: CDR1 SGHRS, CDR2 YFSETQ. CDR3 length: 14 amino acids. CDR3 sequence reads: CASSPGDRYYEQYF. CDR3 DNA sequence: TGCGCCAGCAGCCCGGGGGACAGATACTACGAGCAGTACTTC.

This rearrangement joins TRBV7-9 to TRBJ2-1; D not resolved. The CDR3 totals 12 residues. Trimming took off 0 bases at V and 9 bases at J, with 6 bases between the two ends. Germline V gene lookup returns CDR1 SEHNR and CDR2 FQNEAQ (reference sequence). The CDR3, as DNA: TGTGCCAGCAGCTTAGCTGGGATTGAGCAGTTCTTC. Translating gives CASSLAGIEQFF.

With regard to this clone: This specimen includes other DNA sequences encoding the same CDR3. V usage is TRBV19 and J usage is TRBJ2-5, with D tentatively TRBD1 or TRBD2 (5 bases each). The V and J ends lost 5 bases and 5 bases respectively, with 6 bases between them. This CDR3 is 11 amino acids long. Germline CDR1 is LNHDA and CDR2 is SQIVND (reference sequence). For the CDR3, the DNA is TGTGCCAGTAGTGGGGGTGAGACCCAGTACTTC. Its protein is CASSGGETQYF.

This clone occurred once. The V gene is TRBV6-1, the J gene TRBJ1-3; no reliable D call. The CDR3 length is 13 residues. The V and J ends lost 5 bases and 4 bases respectively, with 9 bases between them. Looked up from germline, CDR1 is MNHNS and CDR2 is SASEGT. CDR3 protein: CASSLRSGNTIYF. The DNA for the CDR3 is TGTGCCAGCAGTCTACGATCCGGAAACACCATATATTTT.

The V and J genes are TRBV27 and TRBJ2-5; D is undetermined. Trimming cost V 3 bases and J 5 bases, with 16 bases left between them. The germline gives CDR1 MNHEY, CDR2 SMNVEV (reference sequence). This CDR3 has 15 amino acids. As DNA, the CDR3 is TGTGCCAGCAGTTTGACCCCGCCGGTGCTGGAGACCCAGTACTTC. Residues: CASSLTPPVLETQYF.

This chain connects TRBV6-1 to TRBJ2-2; possibly TRBD2 for D (5 bases). Looked up from germline, CDR1 is MNHNS and CDR2 is SASEGT. The CDR3 length is 18 residues. Trimming pared 3 bases from V and 4 bases from J, leaving 21 bases between. The CDR3 loop is CASSDGPRPRGGTGELFF. The DNA for the CDR3 is TGTGCCAGCAGTGATGGACCTCGGCCCCGGGGTGGCACCGGGGAGCTGTTTTTT.

The chain links TRBV5-4 to TRBJ2-5, with D perhaps matching TRBD2 (5 bases). V lost 0 bases and J lost 5, with 11 bases in between. This CDR3 is 14 amino acids long. The germline V gene has CDR1 SGHNT and CDR2 YYREEE (reference sequence). CDR3 amino acids: CASSLGGWVETQYF. CDR3 nucleotides: TGTGCCAGCAGCTTGGGAGGGTGGGTGGAGACCCAGTACTTC.

This chain connects TRBV29-1 to TRBJ2-7; D might be TRBD2 (5 bases). The CDR3 has 13 amino acids. Germline lookup yields CDR1 SQVTM and CDR2 ANQGSEA. The V gene lost 0 bases and the J gene lost 7 bases, with 13 bases spanning the gap. For the CDR3, the DNA is TGCAGCGTTGAAGATCCGAGGGTTAATGAGCAGTACTTC. This gives the protein CSVEDPRVNEQYF.

The chain links TRBV10-3 to TRBJ2-7, with TRBD1 matching 7 bases. This CDR3 region has 14 residues. The ends lost 6 bases at V and 2 bases at J; junction bases unmatched: 7. The germline gives CDR1 ENHRY, CDR2 SYGVKD. This CDR3 is CAISRGIGTYEQYF. The CDR3 DNA reads as TGTGCCATCAGCAGGGGGATCGGGACCTACGAGCAGTACTTC.

The chain combines TRBV6-5 with TRBJ1-4, with D perhaps TRBD1 (5 bases). This CDR3 contains 15 residues. Trimming took off 2 bases at V and 11 bases at J, with 18 bases between the two ends. From germline, CDR1 is MNHEY and CDR2 SVGAGI. The CDR3, as DNA: TGTGCCAGCAGTTACCTGGACACCGCAGGGTTGAAACTGTTTTTT. It codes for CASSYLDTAGLKLFF.